The sequence of this T cell receptor (beta chain) was determined in a study of shared T cell receptors in the human thymus. CDR1 and CDR2 from the germline V gene are LGHNA and YSLEER. CDR3 size: 15 residues. V was clipped by 4 bases and J by 3 bases, with 16 bases between them. This clone occurred a few times. Clones were sequenced by immunoSEQ multiplex PCR, and TCRdb holds only the in-frame ones, with some missing. The sample contains hundreds of thousands of clones, approximately 80% of which appear only once. This sample also appeared in a second study, on human thymus T cells. That work states: Thymus pieces cut out during corrective heart surgery were the tissue that was used. Seemingly biased V and J gene usage marked thymic and blood repertoires.

The sequenced material came from thymocytes. This clonotype was sampled from a boy under three years old with a congenital heart defect. The gene calls are TRBV4-3 and TRBJ2-7; D possibly corresponds to TRBD2 (7 bases). The CDR3 coding sequence is TGCGCCAGCAGCCTCCGGAGGGGGAGGGGCTACGAGCAGTACTTC. Its protein is CASSLRRGRGYEQYF.